This T cell receptor (beta chain) originates from a study of shared clonotypes between healthy human individuals. Study findings and constraints: Clonotype sharing among donors was thought likely to change with sequencing depth.

The authors split each subset's genomic DNA evenly across several immunoSEQ plates. Generated by immunoSEQ multiplex PCR, the TCRdb table keeps only in-frame clones and is missing some. The sample consists of roughly 680,000 clones, 72% of them appearing once. Concerning this clone itself: The antigen remains undetermined.

After removal of 4 bases from V and 1 base from J, the junction contained 8 bases not matched to a gene. Germline V CDR1 and CDR2: MDHEN, SYDVKM. The length of the CDR3 is 16 residues. Caucasian adults living in Nashville, Tennessee, provided all samples. This receptor was identified in a woman aged 25 to 39 in good health. Sequenced input: memory CD4+ T cells sorted from blood. Noted subset: CD45RA-negative fraction. V gene TRBV28 combines with J gene TRBJ1-1; 8 nucleotides match TRBD1. The CDR3 region has the DNA TGTGCCAGCAGTTCCCCAACAGGGGGGCAGAACACTGAAGCTTTCTTT. Protein product: CASSSPTGGQNTEAFF.